What follows describes a single T cell receptor beta chain. The length of the CDR3 is 15 residues. Trimming removed 2 bases from V and 4 bases from J; junction bases left unmatched: 4. CDR1 MNHNS and CDR2 SASEGT come from the germline V gene. Clones were sequenced by immunoSEQ multiplex PCR, and TCRdb holds only the in-frame ones, with some missing. The data show around 470,000 clones, about 92% seen once. This sample stems from a study of blood T cell repertoires in COVID-19. V gene TRBV6-1 combines with J gene TRBJ2-1, with TRBD2 matching 8 bases. Sequencing input: PBMCs or T cells enriched from blood (not recorded which). The sequence was obtained from a man younger than 35 who had recovered from COVID-19. The CDR3 nucleotides are TGTGCCAGCAGTGAAACTAGCGGAAAATACAATGAGCAGTTCTTC. Translation: CASSETSGKYNEQFF.